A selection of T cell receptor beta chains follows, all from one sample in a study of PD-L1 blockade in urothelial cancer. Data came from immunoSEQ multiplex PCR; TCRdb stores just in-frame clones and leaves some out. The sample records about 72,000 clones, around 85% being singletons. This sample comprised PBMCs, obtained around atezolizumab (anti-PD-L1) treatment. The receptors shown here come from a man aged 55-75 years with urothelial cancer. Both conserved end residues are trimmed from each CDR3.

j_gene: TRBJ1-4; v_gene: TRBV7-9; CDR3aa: ASSLAGQHNEKLF
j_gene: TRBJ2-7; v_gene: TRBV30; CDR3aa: AWSFLRTSHEQY
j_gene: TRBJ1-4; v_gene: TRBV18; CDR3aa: ASSPSGQPNEKLF
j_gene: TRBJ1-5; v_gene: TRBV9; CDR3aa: ASSVGGENQPQH
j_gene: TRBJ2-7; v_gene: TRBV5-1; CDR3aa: ASSPRDRTYEQY
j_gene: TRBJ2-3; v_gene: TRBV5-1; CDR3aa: ASRPHGGGTDTQY
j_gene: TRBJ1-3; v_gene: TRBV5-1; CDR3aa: ASSLAERGNTIY
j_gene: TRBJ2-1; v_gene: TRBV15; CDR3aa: ATSRDQAPNEQF
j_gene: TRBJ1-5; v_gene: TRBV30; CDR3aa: AWSGRADQPQH
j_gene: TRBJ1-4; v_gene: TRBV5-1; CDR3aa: ASSKIGTGNEKLF
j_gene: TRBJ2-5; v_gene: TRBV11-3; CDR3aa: ASRGWLQETQY
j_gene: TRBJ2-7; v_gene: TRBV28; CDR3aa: ASRPTGLPPYEQY
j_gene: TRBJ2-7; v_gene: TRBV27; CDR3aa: ARRETGGHEQY
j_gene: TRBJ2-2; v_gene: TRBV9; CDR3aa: ASSVVGSGGELF
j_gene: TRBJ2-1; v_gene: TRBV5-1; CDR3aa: ASSLPGLRIYNEQF
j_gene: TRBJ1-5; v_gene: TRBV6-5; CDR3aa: ASSRTGGFDQPQH
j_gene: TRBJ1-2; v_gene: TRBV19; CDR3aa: ASSERENYGYT
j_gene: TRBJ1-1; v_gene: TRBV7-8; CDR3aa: ASSSQGIMNTEAF
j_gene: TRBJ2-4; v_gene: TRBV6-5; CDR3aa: ASRTGGKNIQY
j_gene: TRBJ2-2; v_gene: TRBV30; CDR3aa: AWQGFRTGELF
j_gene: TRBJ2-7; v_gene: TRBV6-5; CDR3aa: ASSRTGESYEQY
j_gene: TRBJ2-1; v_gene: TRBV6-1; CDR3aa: ASSETRTGPYNEQF
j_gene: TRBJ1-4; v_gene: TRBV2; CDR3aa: ASKDRDRGLEKLF
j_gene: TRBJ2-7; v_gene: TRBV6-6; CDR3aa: ASSRDRGYEQY
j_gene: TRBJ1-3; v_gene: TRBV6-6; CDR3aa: ASSHTGTGSGNTIY
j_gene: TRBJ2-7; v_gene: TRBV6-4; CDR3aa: ASRTSGTGGSYEQY
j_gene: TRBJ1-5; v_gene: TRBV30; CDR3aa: AWSVGQSNQPQH
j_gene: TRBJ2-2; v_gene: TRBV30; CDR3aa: AWTTGAIANTGELF